Included here is one T cell receptor (beta chain) sequence, with context. Its target is unknown. This entry belongs to a study of cytomegalovirus exposure and HLA in healthy donors. Study-wide points: In a later analysis, HLA-C alleles had the fewest associated TCRs, DRB1 alleles the most. Fewer N-insertions than the roughly 630-donor mean were reportedly shown by an Asian-associated ancestry cluster in a later analysis.

13 Jbeta primers and 60 Vbeta primers were used for the PCR. TCRdb's table, derived via immunoSEQ multiplex PCR, lists solely in-frame clones and lacks some. The data show some 120,000 clones, with around 74% seen just once and 4% to 5.5% held by the top ten. Germline V gene data show CDR1 as MNHEY and CDR2 as SMNVEV (reference sequence). The CDR3 extends over 13 amino acids. After removal of 3 bases from V and 10 bases from J, the junction contained 6 bases not matched to a gene. This TCR came from a man younger than 45 in good health and CMV-seropositive. This rearrangement joins TRBV27 to TRBJ2-3; 8 bases fit TRBD2. The sample was PBMCs. The CDR3 region is CASSLGGGQAQYF. The CDR3 coding sequence is TGTGCCAGCAGTTTGGGCGGGGGGCAGGCGCAGTATTTT.